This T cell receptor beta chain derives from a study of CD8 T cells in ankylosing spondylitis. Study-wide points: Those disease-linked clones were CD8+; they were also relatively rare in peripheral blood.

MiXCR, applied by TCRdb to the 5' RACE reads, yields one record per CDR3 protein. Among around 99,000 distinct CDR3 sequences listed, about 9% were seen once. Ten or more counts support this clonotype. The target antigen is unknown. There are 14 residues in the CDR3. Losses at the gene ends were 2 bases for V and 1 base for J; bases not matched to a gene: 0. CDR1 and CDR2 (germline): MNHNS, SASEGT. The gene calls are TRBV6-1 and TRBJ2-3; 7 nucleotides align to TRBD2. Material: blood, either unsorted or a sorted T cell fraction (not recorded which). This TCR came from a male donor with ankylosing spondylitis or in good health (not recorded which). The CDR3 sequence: CASSETSGTDTQYF. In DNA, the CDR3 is TGTGCCAGCAGTGAAACTAGCGGCACAGATACGCAGTATTTT.